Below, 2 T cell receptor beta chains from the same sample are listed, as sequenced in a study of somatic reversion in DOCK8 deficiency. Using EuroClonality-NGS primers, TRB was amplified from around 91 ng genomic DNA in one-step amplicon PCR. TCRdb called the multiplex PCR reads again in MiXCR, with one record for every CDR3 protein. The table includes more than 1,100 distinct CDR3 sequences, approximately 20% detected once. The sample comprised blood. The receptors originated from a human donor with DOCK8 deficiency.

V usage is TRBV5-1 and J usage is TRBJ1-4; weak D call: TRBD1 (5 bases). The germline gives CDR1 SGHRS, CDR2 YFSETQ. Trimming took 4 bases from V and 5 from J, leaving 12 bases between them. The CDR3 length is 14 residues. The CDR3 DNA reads TGCGCCAGCAGCCCCGGGGCAGAAAATGAAAAACTGTTTTTT. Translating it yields CASSPGAENEKLFF. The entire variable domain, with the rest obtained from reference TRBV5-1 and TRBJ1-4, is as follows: KAGVTQTPRYLIKTRGQQVTLSCSPISGHRSVSWYQQTPGQGLQFLFEYFSETQRNKGNFPGRFSGRQFSNSRSEMNVSTLELGDSALYLCASSPGAENEKLFFGSGTQLSVL.

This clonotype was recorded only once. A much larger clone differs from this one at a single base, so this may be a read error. The CDR3 protein is CASSLTPLGEKLFF. CDR3 DNA sequence: TGTGCCAGCAGCCTAACTCCCCTGGGTGAAAAACTGTTTTTT. The genes are TRBV7-9 and TRBJ1-4; D gene uncertain. The CDR3 runs to 14 residues. Germline V gene data show CDR1 as SEHNR and CDR2 as FQNEAQ (reference sequence). V was clipped by 5 bases and J by 7 bases, with 14 bases between them. Full variable domain (rest looked up from reference TRBV7-9 and TRBJ1-4): DTGVSQNPRHKITKRGQNVTFRCDPISEHNRLYWYRQTLGQGPEFLTYFQNEAQLEKSRLLSDRFSAERPKGSFSTLEIQRTEQGDSAMYLCASSLTPLGEKLFFGSGTQLSVL.